The 14 T cell receptor beta chains below come from one sample, sequenced in a study of blood T cell repertoires in COVID-19. Libraries were prepared by immunoSEQ multiplex PCR; TCRdb keeps only in-frame clonotypes and omits some of them. The data show some 250,000 clones, roughly 93% seen once. The sample taken for sequencing was PBMCs or T cells enriched from blood (not recorded which). These receptors originate from a woman between 40 and 55 years old with acute COVID-19.

In its sample, this clone was seen once. The chain carries TRBV19 and TRBJ1-1; maybe TRBD1 (6 bases). Germline V gene sequence: CDR1 LNHDA, CDR2 SQIVND (reference sequence). V was clipped by 5 bases and J by 4 bases, with 17 bases between them. This CDR3 has 15 residues. The CDR3 region is CASSLSRGVSTEAFF. CDR3 in DNA: TGTGCCAGTAGTCTCAGCAGGGGTGTGTCCACTGAAGCTTTCTTT.

CDR3 sequence (DNA): TGTGCCAGTAGTTCTCAACCCGGGACAAGCACAGATACGCAGTATTTT. Its protein product is CASSSQPGTSTDTQYF. This sequence joins TRBV19 and TRBJ2-3; a weak D match, TRBD1 (6 bases). CDR3 length: 16 residues. Trimming stripped 5 bases from V and 0 bases from J, with 15 bases between. Germline V lookup: CDR1 LNHDA, CDR2 SQIVND (reference sequence). Using reference TRBV19 and TRBJ2-3 for the parts outside the CDR3, the full variable domain is DGGITQSPKYLFRKEGQNVTLSCEQNLNHDAMYWYRQDPGQGLRLIYYSQIVNDFQKGDIAEGYSVSREKKESFPLTVTSAQKNPTAFYLCASSSQPGTSTDTQYFGPGTRLTVL.

The chain has TRBV5-4 and TRBJ1-4; 11 bases are shared with TRBD1. The CDR3 runs 16 residues. Per the germline V gene, CDR1 is SGHNT and CDR2 is YYREEE (reference sequence). Losses at the gene ends were 4 bases for V and 4 bases for J; bases not matched to a gene: 6. The CDR3 spells CASSRDRGSLNEKLFF. CDR3 DNA: TGTGCCAGCAGCCGGGACAGGGGGTCTCTTAATGAAAAACTGTTTTTT.

The J gene is TRBJ1-4, the V gene TRBV7-2; D not resolved. V lost 1 base and J 0 bases, leaving 6 bases between the germline ends. CDR1 is SGHTA, CDR2 FQGNSA, per germline. The length of the CDR3 is 15 residues. The CDR3 bases are TGTGCCAGCAGCTTAGGGCAGACAACTAATGAAAAACTGTTTTTT. Translating gives CASSLGQTTNEKLFF.

The CDR3 region has the DNA TGTGCCAGCTCACCTTCCACAGTGACTGAAGCTTTCTTT. This codes for CASSPSTVTEAFF. V usage is TRBV18 and J usage is TRBJ1-1; no clear D gene. V was trimmed by 3 bases and J by 5 bases, leaving 10 bases between them. This CDR3 has 13 residues. Germline V CDR1 and CDR2: KGHSH, LQKENI. The full variable domain, with the rest looked up from reference TRBV18 and TRBJ1-1, is NAGVMQNPRHLVRRRGQEARLRCSPMKGHSHVYWYRQLPEEGLKFMVYLQKENIIDESGMPKERFSAEFPKEGPSILRIQQVVRGDSAAYFCASSPSTVTEAFFGQGTRLTVV.

This clone has more than one count but fewer than ten. The J gene is TRBJ2-7, the V gene TRBV29-1; D remains ambiguous. CDR3 size: 15 residues. Between the trimmed V and J ends, which lost 1 base and 0 bases, there was a span of 13 bases. Germline values: CDR1 SQVTM, CDR2 ANQGSEA. DNA for the CDR3: TGCAGCGTTGAAGTATCTGACAAGAGCTCCTACGAGCAGTACTTC. Its protein is CSVEVSDKSSYEQYF.

The genes are TRBV6-5 and TRBJ2-7; the match to TRBD1 covers 8 bases. The CDR3 covers 14 residues. V lost 7 bases and J lost 3; bases outside the gene matches: 8. Germline CDR1 and CDR2: MNHEY and SVGAGI. The CDR3 sequence is CASTPGGQVYEQYF. The CDR3 DNA reads TGTGCCAGCACCCCCGGGGGACAGGTCTACGAGCAGTACTTC.

This rearrangement joins TRBV2 to TRBJ2-3; D is possibly TRBD1 (6 bases). The CDR3 loop spans 14 amino acids. The V end lost 2 bases, the J end lost 2 bases, and 8 bases lay between the germline ends. CDR1 is SNHLY, CDR2 FYNNEI, per germline. The CDR3 reads CASSEQGYTDTQYF. The CDR3 region has the DNA TGTGCCAGCAGTGAACAGGGGTACACAGATACGCAGTATTTT. Drawing the rest from reference TRBV2 and TRBJ2-3, the complete variable domain is EPEVTQTPSHQVTQMGQEVILRCVPISNHLYFYWYRQILGQKVEFLVSFYNNEISEKSEIFDDQFSVERPDGSNFTLKIRSTKLEDSAMYFCASSEQGYTDTQYFGPGTRLTVL.

The chain employs TRBV19 and TRBJ1-5, with 7 bases fitting TRBD1. CDR3 length: 15 residues. Germline-derived CDR1 and CDR2 are LNHDA and SQIVND (reference sequence). V was clipped by 5 bases and J by 6 bases; unmatched bases: 10. The CDR3 DNA reads as TGTGCCAGTAGTGGGTACAGGGGCCCAAGTCAGCCCCAGCATTTT. It codes for CASSGYRGPSQPQHF.

This rearrangement joins TRBV5-1 to TRBJ1-1; D perhaps matches TRBD1 (6 bases). The germline CDR1 and CDR2 sequences are SGHRS and YFSETQ. Trimming took off 5 bases at V and 5 bases at J, with 16 bases between the two ends. The CDR3 consists of 14 residues. The CDR3 sequence is CASRGPMRGTEAFF. The CDR3 region has the DNA TGCGCCAGCAGGGGGCCAATGAGGGGGACTGAAGCTTTCTTT.

The chain combines TRBV5-1 with TRBJ2-5; TRBD2 matches at 8 bases. The CDR3 loop spans 15 amino acids. Germline loops: CDR1 SGHRS, CDR2 YFSETQ. The J segment lost 2 bases and the V segment lost 1 base, leaving 4 bases of the junction unmatched. The CDR3 loop is CASSLSSGVQETQYF. The CDR3 DNA reads as TGCGCCAGCAGCTTGAGTAGCGGGGTACAAGAGACCCAGTACTTC.

The sample holds one count of this clone. V is TRBV2 and J is TRBJ1-5; 10 nucleotides align to TRBD1. V trimming: 5 bases; J trimming: 1 base; junction bases outside the gene matches: 2. This CDR3 contains 15 residues. CDR1 is SNHLY, CDR2 FYNNEI, per germline. CDR3 protein: CASSRQGASNQPQHF. The DNA of the CDR3 is TGTGCCAGCAGTAGACAGGGGGCCAGCAATCAGCCCCAGCATTTT. Looking up the rest from reference TRBV2 and TRBJ1-5 gives the full variable domain: EPEVTQTPSHQVTQMGQEVILRCVPISNHLYFYWYRQILGQKVEFLVSFYNNEISEKSEIFDDQFSVERPDGSNFTLKIRSTKLEDSAMYFCASSRQGASNQPQHFGDGTRLSIL.

The chain employs TRBV2 and TRBJ2-7, with 7 bases that match TRBD1. The CDR3 contains 16 residues. Germline-derived CDR1 and CDR2 are SNHLY and FYNNEI. Trimming removed 2 bases from V and 0 bases from J; junction bases left unmatched: 7. This chain's CDR3 is CASSELGDRTSYEQYF. CDR3 coding DNA: TGTGCCAGCAGTGAACTCGGGGACAGAACCTCCTACGAGCAGTACTTC.

The chain has TRBV4-3 and TRBJ1-1; D is uncertain. Germline V CDR1 and CDR2: LGHNA, YSLEER. CDR3 size: 14 residues. Deletions cut 3 bases from V and 4 bases from J, with 12 bases between. This CDR3 is CASSHGSRGTEAFF. In DNA, the CDR3 is TGCGCCAGCAGCCACGGCAGCCGGGGCACTGAAGCTTTCTTT.